This is a list of T cell receptor beta chains from one sample in a study of CD8 T cells in Susac syndrome. TCRdb reprocessed the immunoSEQ multiplex PCR reads with MiXCR, giving one entry per CDR3 protein. This sample has some 65,000 distinct CDR3 sequences, with approximately 94% found just once. Material: CD8+ T cells from PBMCs. The source is a human donor with multiple sclerosis. CDR3s include the opening cysteine and the closing phenylalanine or tryptophan. D genes are given only for firm matches.

v_call: TRBV5-1
d_call: -
j_call: TRBJ2-5
cdr3_aa: CASSWVDNDGETQYF
cdr3_nt: TGCGCCAGCAGCTGGGTTGACAATGATGGGGAGACCCAGTACTTC

v_call: TRBV3-1
d_call: TRBD1
j_call: TRBJ1-2
cdr3_aa: CASSQEFRTGDYGYTF
cdr3_nt: TGTGCCAGCAGCCAAGAATTCAGGACAGGAGACTATGGCTACACCTTC

v_call: TRBV7-9
d_call: -
j_call: TRBJ2-1
cdr3_aa: CASRQERAHNEQFF
cdr3_nt: TGTGCCAGCAGGCAGGAGAGGGCACACAATGAGCAGTTCTTC

v_call: TRBV20-1
d_call: -
j_call: TRBJ1-1
cdr3_aa: CSAREYTEAFF
cdr3_nt: TGCAGTGCTAGAGAGTACACTGAAGCTTTCTTT

v_call: TRBV27
d_call: TRBD1
j_call: TRBJ1-2
cdr3_aa: CASRPDRGLEGYTF
cdr3_nt: TGTGCCAGCAGACCAGACAGGGGATTGGAGGGCTACACCTTC

v_call: TRBV4-1
d_call: -
j_call: TRBJ1-5
cdr3_aa: CASSQDPPRAYSNQPQHF
cdr3_nt: TGCGCCAGCAGCCAAGATCCCCCCCGAGCCTATAGCAATCAGCCCCAGCATTTT

v_call: TRBV6-2/TRBV6-3
d_call: TRBD1
j_call: TRBJ1-1
cdr3_aa: CASSYSTAGGLNTEAFF
cdr3_nt: TGTGCCAGCAGTTACTCGACGGCAGGGGGATTAAACACTGAAGCTTTCTTT

v_call: TRBV29-1
d_call: -
j_call: TRBJ2-2
cdr3_aa: CSVEDTGELFF
cdr3_nt: TGCAGCGTTGAAGACACCGGGGAGCTGTTTTTT

v_call: TRBV10-3
d_call: -
j_call: TRBJ2-7
cdr3_aa: CAISEDNRAHEQYF
cdr3_nt: TGTGCCATCAGTGAAGATAACAGGGCCCACGAGCAGTACTTC

v_call: TRBV20-1
d_call: -
j_call: TRBJ2-5
cdr3_aa: CSARDLDSAETQYF
cdr3_nt: TGCAGTGCTAGAGATCTGGACTCTGCTGAGACCCAGTACTTC

v_call: TRBV7-6
d_call: -
j_call: TRBJ2-1
cdr3_aa: CASSSPLQYNEQFF
cdr3_nt: TGTGCCAGCAGCTCCCCCTTACAGTACAATGAGCAGTTCTTC

v_call: TRBV7-9
d_call: -
j_call: TRBJ2-7
cdr3_aa: CASSLGGGIFYEQYF
cdr3_nt: TGTGCCAGCAGCTTAGGAGGAGGCATCTTCTACGAGCAGTACTTC

v_call: TRBV20-1
d_call: TRBD2
j_call: TRBJ2-1
cdr3_aa: CSARDLTSGYNEQFF
cdr3_nt: TGCAGTGCTAGAGATTTGACTAGCGGATACAATGAGCAGTTCTTC

v_call: TRBV27
d_call: TRBD2
j_call: TRBJ2-7
cdr3_aa: CASSKLAGGSYEQYF
cdr3_nt: TGTGCCAGCAGCAAGCTAGCGGGCGGTTCCTACGAGCAGTACTTC

v_call: TRBV30
d_call: -
j_call: TRBJ1-1
cdr3_aa: CAWSVPGTPEAFF
cdr3_nt: TGTGCCTGGAGTGTGCCCGGGACACCCGAAGCTTTCTTT

v_call: TRBV9
d_call: -
j_call: TRBJ1-2
cdr3_aa: CASSVGDAQSYGYTF
cdr3_nt: TGTGCCAGCAGCGTCGGGGACGCTCAAAGTTATGGCTACACCTTC

v_call: TRBV4-1
d_call: -
j_call: TRBJ2-3
cdr3_aa: CASSQFGSSTDTQYF
cdr3_nt: TGCGCCAGCAGCCAATTCGGATCTAGCACAGATACGCAGTATTTT

v_call: TRBV30
d_call: TRBD1
j_call: TRBJ2-2
cdr3_aa: CAWSGQGPTGELFF
cdr3_nt: TGTGCCTGGAGTGGACAGGGGCCCACCGGGGAGCTGTTTTTT

v_call: TRBV14
d_call: -
j_call: TRBJ2-2
cdr3_aa: CASSRTQNTGELFF
cdr3_nt: TGTGCCAGCAGTCGCACCCAGAACACCGGGGAGCTGTTTTTT

v_call: TRBV27
d_call: -
j_call: TRBJ2-5
cdr3_aa: CASSLIRTEQETQYF
cdr3_nt: TGTGCCAGCAGTTTAATCCGGACAGAACAAGAGACCCAGTACTTC

v_call: TRBV27
d_call: -
j_call: TRBJ2-1
cdr3_aa: CASSLSLGSEQFF
cdr3_nt: TGTGCCAGCAGTTTATCCCTCGGTTCTGAGCAGTTCTTC

v_call: TRBV28
d_call: -
j_call: TRBJ1-5
cdr3_aa: CASTPAPGNQPQHF
cdr3_nt: TGTGCCAGCACGCCGGCCCCAGGCAATCAGCCCCAGCATTTT

v_call: TRBV6-6
d_call: -
j_call: TRBJ1-1
cdr3_aa: CASTANTEAFF
cdr3_nt: TGTGCCAGCACGGCGAACACTGAAGCTTTCTTT

v_call: TRBV9
d_call: -
j_call: TRBJ1-5
cdr3_aa: CASSVADWDQPQHF
cdr3_nt: TGTGCCAGCAGCGTAGCCGACTGGGATCAGCCCCAGCATTTT

v_call: TRBV29-1
d_call: -
j_call: TRBJ1-2
cdr3_aa: CSVEEINGGYTF
cdr3_nt: TGCAGCGTTGAAGAGATTAACGGGGGCTACACCTTC

v_call: TRBV7-9
d_call: -
j_call: TRBJ2-7
cdr3_aa: CASSLGHTNIYEQYF
cdr3_nt: TGTGCCAGCAGCTTAGGCCACACGAATATCTACGAGCAGTACTTC

v_call: TRBV24-1
d_call: TRBD2
j_call: TRBJ2-7
cdr3_aa: CATSERPTGGHDEQYF
cdr3_nt: TGTGCCACCAGTGAGCGTCCCACGGGGGGGCACGACGAGCAGTACTTC

v_call: TRBV4-2
d_call: -
j_call: TRBJ2-1
cdr3_aa: CASSQSPAGYNEQFF
cdr3_nt: TGTGCCAGCAGCCAATCCCCGGCAGGCTACAATGAGCAGTTCTTC

v_call: TRBV5-4
d_call: TRBD1
j_call: TRBJ1-2
cdr3_aa: CASSTTGTGIIGYTF
cdr3_nt: TGTGCCAGCAGCACCACCGGGACAGGGATTATAGGCTACACCTTC

v_call: TRBV15
d_call: -
j_call: TRBJ1-5
cdr3_aa: CATSREGNRPNQPQHF
cdr3_nt: TGTGCCACCAGCAGAGAGGGGAACAGGCCCAATCAGCCCCAGCATTTT

v_call: TRBV7-9
d_call: -
j_call: TRBJ1-1
cdr3_aa: CASSSGLLEAFF
cdr3_nt: TGTGCCAGCAGCTCAGGACTCCTTGAAGCTTTCTTT

v_call: TRBV7-3
d_call: -
j_call: TRBJ2-2
cdr3_aa: CASSLTVTGELFF
cdr3_nt: TGTGCCAGCAGCTTAACGGTGACCGGGGAGCTGTTTTTT

v_call: TRBV28
d_call: -
j_call: TRBJ2-2
cdr3_aa: CASSLLGDTGELFF
cdr3_nt: TGTGCCAGCAGTTTATTAGGAGACACCGGGGAGCTGTTTTTT

v_call: TRBV12-3/TRBV12-4
d_call: -
j_call: TRBJ2-6
cdr3_aa: CASETGSGANVLTF
cdr3_nt: TGTGCCAGCGAAACAGGGTCTGGGGCCAACGTCCTGACTTTC

v_call: TRBV20-1
d_call: -
j_call: TRBJ2-7
cdr3_aa: CSARWTGGPLEQYF
cdr3_nt: TGCAGTGCTAGATGGACTGGCGGACCCTTGGAGCAGTACTTC

v_call: TRBV20-1
d_call: -
j_call: TRBJ1-1
cdr3_aa: CSDREGKGAFF
cdr3_nt: TGCAGCGACCGGGAGGGCAAGGGAGCTTTCTTT

v_call: TRBV15
d_call: TRBD2
j_call: TRBJ2-5
cdr3_aa: CATSRLPQLAGGLSGETQYF
cdr3_nt: TGTGCCACCAGCAGACTCCCCCAACTAGCGGGAGGGCTCTCGGGGGAGACCCAGTACTTC

v_call: TRBV9
d_call: -
j_call: TRBJ2-3
cdr3_aa: CASSVGGAPTDTQYF
cdr3_nt: TGTGCCAGCAGCGTAGGCGGGGCTCCCACAGATACGCAGTATTTT

v_call: TRBV20-1
d_call: TRBD2
j_call: TRBJ2-1
cdr3_aa: CSASGTSSYNEQFF
cdr3_nt: TGCAGTGCTTCCGGGACTAGCTCCTACAATGAGCAGTTCTTC

v_call: TRBV5-1
d_call: TRBD1
j_call: TRBJ2-5
cdr3_aa: CASRATLTGTVQETQYF
cdr3_nt: TGCGCCAGCAGAGCTACCCTAACCGGGACAGTACAAGAGACCCAGTACTTC

v_call: TRBV7-8
d_call: -
j_call: TRBJ2-1
cdr3_aa: CASSARSDHEQFF
cdr3_nt: TGTGCCAGCAGCGCGCGCTCGGACCATGAGCAGTTCTTC

v_call: TRBV9
d_call: -
j_call: TRBJ2-2
cdr3_aa: CASSATGFPNTGELFF
cdr3_nt: TGTGCCAGCAGCGCCACAGGGTTCCCTAACACCGGGGAGCTGTTTTTT

v_call: TRBV28
d_call: -
j_call: TRBJ2-5
cdr3_aa: CASSLEQPQETQYF
cdr3_nt: TGTGCCAGCAGTTTGGAACAGCCTCAAGAGACCCAGTACTTC

v_call: TRBV27
d_call: -
j_call: TRBJ2-7
cdr3_aa: CASSFRSSYEQYF
cdr3_nt: TGTGCCAGCAGTTTTAGGAGTTCCTACGAGCAGTACTTC

v_call: TRBV27
d_call: -
j_call: TRBJ2-7
cdr3_aa: CASSLGGGNEQYF
cdr3_nt: TGTGCCAGCAGTTTAGGAGGGGGCAACGAGCAGTACTTC

v_call: TRBV14
d_call: TRBD2
j_call: TRBJ2-5
cdr3_aa: CASTSGLAGETQYF
cdr3_nt: TGTGCCAGCACCAGCGGGCTAGCGGGAGAGACCCAGTACTTC

v_call: TRBV7-8
d_call: -
j_call: TRBJ2-7
cdr3_aa: CASSPSQGQRIEQYF
cdr3_nt: TGTGCCAGCAGCCCGTCGCAGGGGCAACGGATCGAGCAGTACTTC